This is a list of T cell receptor beta chains from one sample in a study of T-cell memory formation after mild COVID-19. One entry per CDR3 protein, called by TCRdb with MiXCR from the 5' RACE reads. Of about 560,000 distinct CDR3 sequences in the sample, around 16% are singletons; the top ten hold roughly 8.2%. Sequencing was done on a sample of PBMCs or a T cell subset sorted from them (not recorded which). The receptors were sampled from an adult woman who had mild COVID-19 (a few samples of this study predate the infection). Cell type and time point are not known. Both conserved end residues are part of each CDR3. A D gene is named only where the DNA matches it firmly. Clone size appears in some rows only: once, few, many, or a class for an expanded clone.

>few|TRBV5-6|TRBJ2-3|TRBD2
TGTGCCAGCAGCTTCCGACTAGCGGGAGACAGCACAGATACGCAGTATTTT
CASSFRLAGDSTDTQYF
>.|TRBV29-1|TRBJ1-2|.
TGCAGCGTTGAGGTACAGCGCTATGGCTACACCTTC
CSVEVQRYGYTF
>few|TRBV29-1|TRBJ1-1|.
TGCAGCGTCCCGCTGGATGGGGGCGCGGTTTGGGGCACTGAAGCTTTCTTT
CSVPLDGGAVWGTEAFF
>many|TRBV20-1|TRBJ1-2|.
TGCAGTGCTAGAGACGGGGCAAGGCCAGGGGACTATGGCTACACCTTC
CSARDGARPGDYGYTF
>many|TRBV24-1|TRBJ2-1|.
TGTGCCACCAGTGACAGGGGAACGGTGATTAATGAGCAGTTCTTC
CATSDRGTVINEQFF
>.|TRBV7-8|TRBJ1-1|.
TGTGCCAGCAGCTCAATGATCACTTTGAACACTGAAGCTTTCTTT
CASSSMITLNTEAFF
>few|TRBV20-1|TRBJ1-2|.
TGCAGTGCTAGAGATCAGGATTGGGGCTACACCTTC
CSARDQDWGYTF
>few|TRBV6-6|TRBJ1-1|.
TGTGCCAGCACCCCACAGAACACTGAAGCTTTCTTT
CASTPQNTEAFF
>.|TRBV7-8|TRBJ1-5|.
TGTGCCAGCAGCTTAACTATGGGCGGCAGGGTGGATCAGCCCCAGCATTTT
CASSLTMGGRVDQPQHF
>.|TRBV29-1|TRBJ2-7|TRBD2
TGCAGCGTTGAACTAGCGGGGGCTTACTACGAGCAGTACTTC
CSVELAGAYYEQYF
>few|TRBV5-1|TRBJ2-3|.
TGCGCCAGCAGCTTGAAGTCCAGGGTGGAGATGACAACTAGCACAGATACGCAGTATTTT
CASSLKSRVEMTTSTDTQYF
>few|TRBV5-1|TRBJ1-1|.
TGCGCCAGCAGCCCGGGACCTTATCAGGGCACTGAAGCTTTCTTT
CASSPGPYQGTEAFF
>.|TRBV29-1|TRBJ1-5|.
TGCAGCGTTGAAGATATGGGGATGACAGCCCCCGAGCGGTCGCCCCAGCATTTT
CSVEDMGMTAPERSPQHF
>few|TRBV7-3|TRBJ2-3|.
TGTGCCAGCAGCTTATTTGTAGGGAAAGATACGCAGTATTTT
CASSLFVGKDTQYF
>.|TRBV7-9|TRBJ2-1|TRBD2
TGTGCCAGCAGATGGACTAGCGGGAGTTCCCATGAGCAGTTCTTC
CASRWTSGSSHEQFF
>.|TRBV7-9|TRBJ1-6|.
TGTGCCAGCAGCGATGGGACTGCCTTTTATTCACCCCTCCACTTT
CASSDGTAFYSPLHF
>few|TRBV6-5|TRBJ2-7|TRBD1
TGTGCCAGCAGTTACTCGACGGGGACAGGGAGGTACGAGCAGTACTTC
CASSYSTGTGRYEQYF
>.|TRBV20-1|TRBJ2-5|TRBD1
TGCAGTGCTAGCGTATTAGTTATGGCGAAGGGACAGGGGGAGACCCAGTACTTC
CSASVLVMAKGQGETQYF
>few|TRBV24-1|TRBJ2-2|TRBD2
TGTGCCACCAGTGATTTAGGAGCGGGAGGTATCCCCGGGGAGCTGTTTTTT
CATSDLGAGGIPGELFF
>.|TRBV20-1|TRBJ2-3|.
TGCAGTGCTAGAGATCCCCGGGGGCCGACAGATACGCAGTATTTT
CSARDPRGPTDTQYF
>.|TRBV7-9|TRBJ2-5|.
TGTGCCAGCAGCTTAGGTTCCTTACAGGGACCAAAAGAGACCCAGTACTTC
CASSLGSLQGPKETQYF
>many|TRBV7-2|TRBJ2-5|.
TGTGCCAGCAGCTCCGGCGCCGGGCCTCAAGAGACCCAGTACTTC
CASSSGAGPQETQYF
>few|TRBV2|TRBJ1-1|TRBD1
TGTGCCAGCAGCCTTGGGGGGACAGTGATGAACACTGAAGCTTTCTTT
CASSLGGTVMNTEAFF
>.|TRBV12-3/TRBV12-4|TRBJ2-2|.
TGTGCCAGCAGTTTCGGGTTGAACACCGGGGAGCTGTTTTTT
CASSFGLNTGELFF
>many|TRBV18|TRBJ2-5|TRBD1
TGTGCCAGCTCATCTGGACAGGGGGAGACCCAGTACTTC
CASSSGQGETQYF
>.|TRBV12-3/TRBV12-4|TRBJ1-4|.
TGTGCCAGCAGTTTAAATCCGTCCCCAGTTATGTTTTTT
CASSLNPSPVMFF
>few|TRBV7-8|TRBJ2-3|TRBD2
TGTGCCAGCAGCCCGCCGGGACTAGCGGTAACCACTAGCACAGATACGCAGTATTTT
CASSPPGLAVTTSTDTQYF
>few|TRBV7-9|TRBJ2-1|TRBD2
TGTGCCAGCAGCTTGTTTAGGCTAGCGGGCCGCTCCTACAATGAGCAGTTCTTC
CASSLFRLAGRSYNEQFF
>.|TRBV5-1|TRBJ1-2|.
TGCGCCAGCACCCTGGGGCTTGGGGCTTCCAACTCTGGCTACACCTTC
CASTLGLGASNSGYTF
>few|TRBV27|TRBJ1-2|.
TGTGCCAGCAGTTCGAGGGCATCAGGCTATGGCTACACCTTC
CASSSRASGYGYTF
>.|TRBV7-3|TRBJ2-1|TRBD1
TGTGCCAGCAGCTTAGAGGGACAGGGTGATGAGCAGTTCTTC
CASSLEGQGDEQFF
>few|TRBV6-5|TRBJ2-1|TRBD2
TGTGCCAGCAGTCCACTAGCGGGAGGGATAGATGAGCAGTTCTTC
CASSPLAGGIDEQFF
>.|TRBV12-3/TRBV12-4|TRBJ2-3|.
TGTGCCAGCAGTTTAAACGGCGTTCCAGATACGCAGTATTTT
CASSLNGVPDTQYF
>.|TRBV27|TRBJ2-1|.
TGTGCCAGCAGTTTATCACAGGGTGGCTACAATGAGCAGTTCTTC
CASSLSQGGYNEQFF
>many|TRBV14|TRBJ2-4|.
TGTGCCAGCAGCCACAACGAGGACTATGGGGACATTCAGTACTTC
CASSHNEDYGDIQYF
>few|TRBV6-2/TRBV6-3|TRBJ2-1|TRBD1
TGTGCCAGCAGTTCCCGAGGACAGGGGGCCTTTAATGAGCAGTTCTTC
CASSSRGQGAFNEQFF
>.|TRBV6-5|TRBJ1-6|.
TGTGCCAGCAGTTACACGGGCAGGGCGGTTGGACGTTCACCCCTCCACTTT
CASSYTGRAVGRSPLHF
>many|TRBV12-3/TRBV12-4|TRBJ2-1|.
TGTGCCAGCAGTTTAGCGGGACGGCAGTTCTTC
CASSLAGRQFF
>.|TRBV2|TRBJ1-6|.
TGTGCCACCCAACAGGATTATAATTCACCCCTCCACTTT
CATQQDYNSPLHF
>.|TRBV28|TRBJ2-4|.
TGTGCCAGCAGTCCCGGGGGTTTAAACATTCAGTACTTC
CASSPGGLNIQYF
>.|TRBV7-8|TRBJ1-2|.
TGTGCCAGCAGCTTAGCGCGATCAGGGAACTATGGCTACACCTTC
CASSLARSGNYGYTF
>.|TRBV4-2|TRBJ2-7|TRBD2
TGTGCCAGCAGCCAAGATCCCCCCAATAGCGGGAGAGGCTACGAGCAGTACTTC
CASSQDPPNSGRGYEQYF
>few|TRBV7-9|TRBJ1-2|.
TGTGCCAGCAGCTTAGGAGGTCCCTTGACAGGCTATGGCTACACCTTC
CASSLGGPLTGYGYTF
>.|TRBV12-3/TRBV12-4|TRBJ1-2|TRBD1
TGTGCCAGCAGGCAGGGACAGGGGGCCTATGGCTACACCTTC
CASRQGQGAYGYTF
>.|TRBV30|TRBJ2-1|.
TGTGCCTGGAGTGTCCCTCGACTCGGGAATGAGCAGTTCTTC
CAWSVPRLGNEQFF
>.|TRBV6-5|TRBJ2-1|.
TGTGCCAGCAGCCCGGGGTGGGAGCTCGCATATGAGCAGTTCTTC
CASSPGWELAYEQFF
>.|TRBV7-3|TRBJ2-3|.
TGTGCCAGCAGCTTGACAGGCCGACTGATTACAGATACGCAGTATTTT
CASSLTGRLITDTQYF
>few|TRBV5-5|TRBJ2-5|.
TGTGCCAGCAGCTTTCATGTCCGCGGTACTCAAGAGACCCAGTACTTC
CASSFHVRGTQETQYF
>.|TRBV5-1|TRBJ1-4|.
TGCGCCAGCAGCCCCGACGGGAACAGGCCCCGAAAACTGTTTTTT
CASSPDGNRPRKLFF
>.|TRBV4-3|TRBJ2-5|TRBD2
TGCGCCAGCAGCCATGAGACTAGCGGGAGATCGGAGACCCAGTACTTC
CASSHETSGRSETQYF
>once|TRBV7-3|TRBJ1-1|.
TGTGCCAGCAGCCCCAGGGAGGGGACCACTGAAGCTTTCTTT
CASSPREGTTEAFF
>few|TRBV12-3/TRBV12-4|TRBJ2-2|.
TGTGCCAGCAGTTACGTAGGGAGCGGGGAGCTGTTTTTT
CASSYVGSGELFF
>many|TRBV20-1|TRBJ2-3|.
TGCAGTGCTACCGGGGCCACCTTTAACACAGATACGCAGTATTTT
CSATGATFNTDTQYF
>few|TRBV5-1|TRBJ2-7|TRBD2
TGCGCCAGCAAAGCGGGGGGAAGCTCCTACGAGCAGTACTTC
CASKAGGSSYEQYF
>.|TRBV6-2/TRBV6-3|TRBJ2-7|TRBD1
TGTGCCAGCAGTCCGGGACAGGCGATGATCAACGAGCAGTACTTC
CASSPGQAMINEQYF
>few|TRBV23-1|TRBJ2-7|TRBD2
TGCGCCAGCAGTCAACTGACTAGCGGGAGATCCTACGAGCAGTACTTC
CASSQLTSGRSYEQYF
>few|TRBV29-1|TRBJ2-7|.
TGCAGCGCAAAAGGAGGCAGGGGCTCCTACGAGCAGTACTTC
CSAKGGRGSYEQYF
>.|TRBV12-3/TRBV12-4|TRBJ1-2|.
TGTGCCAGCAGTTTCGTAGGATATGGCTACACCTTC
CASSFVGYGYTF
>few|TRBV7-9|TRBJ2-7|TRBD1
TGTGCCAGCAGCGTTCCGGGACAGGGGGCCTACGAGCAGTACTTC
CASSVPGQGAYEQYF
>.|TRBV7-6|TRBJ2-7|TRBD1
TGTGCCAGCCTGGACCCTCCGGGACAGGGGAGTTACGAGCAGTACTTC
CASLDPPGQGSYEQYF